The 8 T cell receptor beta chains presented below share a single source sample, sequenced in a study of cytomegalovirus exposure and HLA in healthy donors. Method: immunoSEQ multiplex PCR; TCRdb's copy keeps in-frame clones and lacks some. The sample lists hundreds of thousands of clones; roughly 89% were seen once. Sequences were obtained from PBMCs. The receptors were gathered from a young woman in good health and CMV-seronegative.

For the CDR3, the DNA is TGTGCCAGCCGACAGCCCCAGGAGAACACTGAAGCTTTCTTT. Protein product: CASRQPQENTEAFF. The gene calls are TRBV6-5 and TRBJ1-1, with D possibly TRBD1 on 5 matching bases. Germline lookup yields CDR1 MNHEY and CDR2 SVGAGI. The CDR3 runs 14 residues. Trimming shortened V by 8 bases and J by 1 base, and 14 bases separated the two germline ends.

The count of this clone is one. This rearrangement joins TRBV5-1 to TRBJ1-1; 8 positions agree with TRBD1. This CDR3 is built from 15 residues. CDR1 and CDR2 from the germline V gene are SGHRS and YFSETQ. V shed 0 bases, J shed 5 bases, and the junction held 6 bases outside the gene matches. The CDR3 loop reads CASSLAGTGGTEAFF. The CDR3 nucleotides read TGCGCCAGCAGCTTGGCCGGGACAGGCGGGACTGAAGCTTTCTTT.

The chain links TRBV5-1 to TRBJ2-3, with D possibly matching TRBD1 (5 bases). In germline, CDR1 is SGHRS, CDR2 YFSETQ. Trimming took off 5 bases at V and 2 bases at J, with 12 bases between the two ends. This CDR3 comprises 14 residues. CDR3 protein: CASRRGQFTDTQYF. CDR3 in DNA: TGCGCCAGCAGACGCGGACAATTCACAGATACGCAGTATTTT.

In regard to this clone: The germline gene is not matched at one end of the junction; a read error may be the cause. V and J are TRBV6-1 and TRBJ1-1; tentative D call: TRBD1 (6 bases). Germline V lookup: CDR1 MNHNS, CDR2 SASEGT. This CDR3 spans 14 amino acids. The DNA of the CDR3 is TGTGCCAGCAGTGAAGGAAGGACAGCTCGTTGGGGATTCTTC. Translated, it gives CASSEGRTARWGFF.

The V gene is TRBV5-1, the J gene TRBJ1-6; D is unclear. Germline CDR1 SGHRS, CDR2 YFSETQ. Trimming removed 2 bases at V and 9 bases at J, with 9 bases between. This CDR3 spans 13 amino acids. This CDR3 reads CASSLDLGSPLHF. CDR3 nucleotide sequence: TGCGCCAGCAGCTTAGACTTGGGTTCACCCCTCCACTTT.

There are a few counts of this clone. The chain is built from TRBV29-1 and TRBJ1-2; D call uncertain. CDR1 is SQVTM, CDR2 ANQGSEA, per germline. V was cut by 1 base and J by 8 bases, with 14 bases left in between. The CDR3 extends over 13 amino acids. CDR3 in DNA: TGCAGCGTTGAAGTGTCAGAGGTTTCAGGCTACACCTTC. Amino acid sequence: CSVEVSEVSGYTF.

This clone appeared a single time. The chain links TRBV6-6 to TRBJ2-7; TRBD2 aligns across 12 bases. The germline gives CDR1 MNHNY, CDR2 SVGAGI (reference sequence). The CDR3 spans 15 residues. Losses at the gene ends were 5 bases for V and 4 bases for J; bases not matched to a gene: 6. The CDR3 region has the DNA TGTGCCAGCAGTACGGGGACTAGCGGGTATTACGAGCAGTACTTC. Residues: CASSTGTSGYYEQYF.

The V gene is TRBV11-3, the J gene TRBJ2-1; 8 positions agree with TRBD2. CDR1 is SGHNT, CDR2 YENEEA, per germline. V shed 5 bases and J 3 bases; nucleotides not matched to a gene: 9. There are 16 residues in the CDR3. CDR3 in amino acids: CASSTGTGGNYNEQFF. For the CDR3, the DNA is TGTGCCAGCAGCACAGGGACGGGGGGGAACTACAATGAGCAGTTCTTC.